This T cell receptor beta chain was recovered during a study of T cells in Graves' hyperthyroidism and ophthalmopathy. Concerning this clonotype: Its matching antigen is unknown.

RNA transcripts yielded amplified TCR beta CDR3 regions. In the first-round RT-PCR of the TCR CDR3, the HTBI primer set was used. One entry per CDR3 protein results from TCRdb running MiXCR on the multiplex PCR reads. Among around 190,000 distinct CDR3 sequences listed, roughly a sixth were seen once. With 6 bases removed from V and 0 bases from J, the gap between germline ends came to 18 bases. From germline, CDR1 is DFQATT and CDR2 SNEGSKA (reference sequence). CDR3 size: 16 residues. Study results and caveats: Prediction of ophthalmopathy progression came a median 6.5 months pre-onset. Blood also carried most thyroid clonotypes expanded above 0.001.

The chain uses TRBV20-1 and TRBJ1-5, with D perhaps matching TRBD1 (5 bases). Material: blood. The sequence came from a woman aged 45 to 65 with Graves' hyperthyroidism. The CDR3 sequence is CSAPRTGGYSNQPQHF. The CDR3 DNA sequence: TGCAGTGCCCCCCGGACGGGGGGTTATAGCAATCAGCCCCAGCATTTT.